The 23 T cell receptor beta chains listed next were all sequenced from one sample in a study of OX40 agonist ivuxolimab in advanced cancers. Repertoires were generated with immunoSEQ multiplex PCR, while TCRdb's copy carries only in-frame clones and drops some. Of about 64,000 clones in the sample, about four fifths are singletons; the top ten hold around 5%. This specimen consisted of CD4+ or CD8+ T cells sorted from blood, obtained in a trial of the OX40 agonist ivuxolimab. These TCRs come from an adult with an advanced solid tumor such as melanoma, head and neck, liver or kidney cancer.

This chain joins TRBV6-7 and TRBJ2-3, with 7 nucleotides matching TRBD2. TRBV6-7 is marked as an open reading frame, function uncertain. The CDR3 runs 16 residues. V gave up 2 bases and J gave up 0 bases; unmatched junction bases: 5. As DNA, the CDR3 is TGTGCCAGCAGTTACCGTCTAGCGGCTAGCACAGATACGCAGTATTTT. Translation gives CASSYRLAASTDTQYF.

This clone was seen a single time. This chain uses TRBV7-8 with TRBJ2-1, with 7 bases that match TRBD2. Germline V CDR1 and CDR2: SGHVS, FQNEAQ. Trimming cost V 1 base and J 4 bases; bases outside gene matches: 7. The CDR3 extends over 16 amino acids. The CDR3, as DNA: TGTGCCAGCAGCTTAGTTTCGTGGGAGGGTTACAATGAGCAGTTCTTC. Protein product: CASSLVSWEGYNEQFF.

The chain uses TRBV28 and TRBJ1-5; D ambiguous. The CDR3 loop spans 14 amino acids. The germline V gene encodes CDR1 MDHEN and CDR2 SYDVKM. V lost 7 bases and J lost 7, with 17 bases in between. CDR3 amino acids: CASIKTWSRQPQHF. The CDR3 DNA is TGTGCCAGCATCAAAACCTGGAGTCGGCAGCCCCAGCATTTT.

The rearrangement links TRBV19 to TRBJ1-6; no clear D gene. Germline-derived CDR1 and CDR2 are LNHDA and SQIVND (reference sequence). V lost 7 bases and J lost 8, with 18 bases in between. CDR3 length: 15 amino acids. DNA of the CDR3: TGTGCCAGTATGCGTAAGACGACGGGCGATTCACCCCTCCACTTT. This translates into CASMRKTTGDSPLHF.

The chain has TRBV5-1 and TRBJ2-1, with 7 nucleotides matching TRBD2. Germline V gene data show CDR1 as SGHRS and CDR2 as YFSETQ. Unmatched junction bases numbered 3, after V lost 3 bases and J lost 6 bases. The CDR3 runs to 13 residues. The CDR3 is CASSYLAVNEQFF. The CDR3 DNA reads TGCGCCAGCAGCTACCTAGCGGTCAATGAGCAGTTCTTC.

The CDR3 spells CASSLGRDRDGYTF. The CDR3 coding sequence is TGTGCCAGCAGCTTAGGCCGGGACAGGGACGGCTACACCTTC. The chain has TRBV7-9 and TRBJ1-2; 9 bases agree with TRBD1. With 1 base clipped from V and 8 bases from J, the junction kept 5 bases outside the gene matches. CDR3 length equals 14 residues. Germline CDR1 is SEHNR and CDR2 is FQNEAQ (reference sequence).

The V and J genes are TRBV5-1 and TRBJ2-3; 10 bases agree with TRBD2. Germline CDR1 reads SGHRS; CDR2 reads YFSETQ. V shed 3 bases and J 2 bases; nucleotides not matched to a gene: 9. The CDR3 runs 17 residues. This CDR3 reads CASSSISGGANTDTQYF. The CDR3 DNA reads TGCGCCAGCAGCTCCATAAGCGGGGGGGCCAACACAGATACGCAGTATTTT. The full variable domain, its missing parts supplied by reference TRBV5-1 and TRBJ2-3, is KAGVTQTPRYLIKTRGQQVTLSCSPISGHRSVSWYQQTPGQGLQFLFEYFSETQRNKGNFPGRFSGRQFSNSRSEMNVSTLELGDSALYLCASSSISGGANTDTQYFGPGTRLTVL.

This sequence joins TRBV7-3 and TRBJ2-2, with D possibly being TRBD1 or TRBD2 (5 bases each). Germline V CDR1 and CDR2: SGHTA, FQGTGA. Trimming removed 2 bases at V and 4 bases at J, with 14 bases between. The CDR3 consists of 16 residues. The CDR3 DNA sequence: TGTGCCAGCAGCTTACGCGGGCAGGGCAGCACCGGGGAGCTGTTTTTT. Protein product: CASSLRGQGSTGELFF.

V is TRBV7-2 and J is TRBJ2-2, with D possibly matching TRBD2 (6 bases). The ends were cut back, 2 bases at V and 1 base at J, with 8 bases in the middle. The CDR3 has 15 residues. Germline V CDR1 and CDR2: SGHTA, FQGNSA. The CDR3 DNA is TGTGCCAGCAGCTTAATCGGGAGGAACACCGGGGAGCTGTTTTTT. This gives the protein CASSLIGRNTGELFF.

The CDR3 reads CASTEEGRETQYF. The CDR3 DNA sequence: TGTGCCAGTACCGAAGAGGGGCGGGAGACCCAGTACTTC. J is TRBJ2-5 and V is TRBV19, with D perhaps assigned TRBD1 or TRBD2 (5 bases each). The CDR3 extends over 13 amino acids. The ends were cut back, 7 bases at V and 5 bases at J, with 14 bases in the middle. CDR1 and CDR2 (germline): LNHDA, SQIVND (reference sequence).

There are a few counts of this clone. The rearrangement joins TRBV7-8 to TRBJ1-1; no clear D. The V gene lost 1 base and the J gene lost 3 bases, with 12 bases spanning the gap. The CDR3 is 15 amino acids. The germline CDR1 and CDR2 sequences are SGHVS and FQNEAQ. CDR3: CASSLDGVVYTEAFF. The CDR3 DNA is TGTGCCAGCAGCTTAGATGGGGTGGTGTACACTGAAGCTTTCTTT.

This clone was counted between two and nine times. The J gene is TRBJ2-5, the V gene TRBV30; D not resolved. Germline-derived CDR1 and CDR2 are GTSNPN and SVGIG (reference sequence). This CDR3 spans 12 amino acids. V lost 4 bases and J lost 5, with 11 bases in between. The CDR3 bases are TGTGCCTGGACTAGAACTTCCGAGACCCAGTACTTC. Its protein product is CAWTRTSETQYF.

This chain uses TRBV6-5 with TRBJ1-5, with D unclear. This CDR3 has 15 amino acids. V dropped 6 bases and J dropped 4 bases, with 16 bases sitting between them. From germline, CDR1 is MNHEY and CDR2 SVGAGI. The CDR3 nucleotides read TGTGCCAGCAGCGCTCTCGGCGGAGATAATCAGCCCCAGCATTTT. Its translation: CASSALGGDNQPQHF.

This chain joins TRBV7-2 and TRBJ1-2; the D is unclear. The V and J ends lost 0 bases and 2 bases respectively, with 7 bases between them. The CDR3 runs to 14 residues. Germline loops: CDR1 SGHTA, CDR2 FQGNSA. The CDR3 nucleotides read TGTGCCAGCAGCTTAGCCGTTGGAAACTATGGCTACACCTTC. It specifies CASSLAVGNYGYTF.

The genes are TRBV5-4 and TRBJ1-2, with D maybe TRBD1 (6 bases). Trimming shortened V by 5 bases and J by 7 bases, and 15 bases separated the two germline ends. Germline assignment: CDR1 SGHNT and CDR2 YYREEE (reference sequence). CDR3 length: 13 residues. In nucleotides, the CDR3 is TGTGCCAGCAGGAAGGGACAAGGAGGTGGCTACACCTTC. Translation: CASRKGQGGGYTF.

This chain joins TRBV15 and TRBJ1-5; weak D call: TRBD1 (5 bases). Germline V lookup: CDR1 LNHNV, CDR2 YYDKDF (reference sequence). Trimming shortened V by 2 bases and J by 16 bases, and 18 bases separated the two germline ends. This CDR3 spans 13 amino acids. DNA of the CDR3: TGTGCCACCAGCAGATCTGACGAGGACATAGGCCATTTT. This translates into CATSRSDEDIGHF. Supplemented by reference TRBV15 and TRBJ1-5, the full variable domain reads DAMVIQNPRYQVTQFGKPVTLSCSQTLNHNVMYWYQQKSSQAPKLLFHYYDKDFNNEADTPDNFQSRRPNTSFCFLDIRSPGLGDTAMYLCATSRSDEDIGHFGDGTRLSIL.

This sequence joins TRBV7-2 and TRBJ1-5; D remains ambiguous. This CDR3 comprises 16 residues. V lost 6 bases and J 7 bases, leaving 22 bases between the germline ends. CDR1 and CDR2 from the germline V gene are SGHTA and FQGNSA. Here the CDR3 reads CASSTMPASGKQPQHF. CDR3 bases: TGTGCCAGCAGTACGATGCCGGCCTCCGGGAAGCAGCCCCAGCATTTT.

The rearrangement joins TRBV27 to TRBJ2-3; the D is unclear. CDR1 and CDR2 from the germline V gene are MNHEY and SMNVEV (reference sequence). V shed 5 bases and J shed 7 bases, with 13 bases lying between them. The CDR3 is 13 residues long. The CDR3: CASSALNPHTQYF. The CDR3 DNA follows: TGTGCCAGCAGTGCCCTCAACCCACATACGCAGTATTTT.

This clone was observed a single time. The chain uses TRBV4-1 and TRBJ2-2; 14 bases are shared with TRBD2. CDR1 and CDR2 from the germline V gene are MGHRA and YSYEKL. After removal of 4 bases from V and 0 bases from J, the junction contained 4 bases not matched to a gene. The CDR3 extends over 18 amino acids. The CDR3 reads CASSLWTSGGTNTGELFF. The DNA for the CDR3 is TGCGCCAGCAGCCTTTGGACTAGCGGGGGGACGAACACCGGGGAGCTGTTTTTT.

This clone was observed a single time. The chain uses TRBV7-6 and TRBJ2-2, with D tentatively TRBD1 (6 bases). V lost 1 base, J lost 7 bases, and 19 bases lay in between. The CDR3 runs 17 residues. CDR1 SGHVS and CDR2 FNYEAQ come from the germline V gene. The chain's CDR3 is CASSLVGLQGIDGELFF. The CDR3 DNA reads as TGTGCCAGCAGCTTAGTGGGGCTGCAGGGGATCGACGGGGAGCTGTTTTTT.

The CDR3 reads CASSVGGTGGIYGYTF. For the CDR3, the DNA is TGTGCCAGCAGCGTAGGTGGGACAGGGGGCATCTATGGCTACACCTTC. The chain employs TRBV9 and TRBJ1-2, with 12 bases that match TRBD1. V dropped 0 bases and J dropped 4; count of bases not matched to a gene: 4. Germline V gene sequence: CDR1 SGDLS, CDR2 YYNGEE. This CDR3 comprises 16 residues.

The CDR3 DNA reads TGTGCCATCAGTGAGCAGGGGGACCTTCAGCCCCAGCATTTT. Translated: CAISEQGDLQPQHF. This sequence joins TRBV10-3 and TRBJ1-5, with TRBD1 matching 7 bases. From germline, CDR1 is ENHRY and CDR2 SYGVKD. This CDR3 has 14 amino acids. The V gene end was trimmed by 2 bases and the J gene end by 6 bases; junction bases not matched to a gene: 4.

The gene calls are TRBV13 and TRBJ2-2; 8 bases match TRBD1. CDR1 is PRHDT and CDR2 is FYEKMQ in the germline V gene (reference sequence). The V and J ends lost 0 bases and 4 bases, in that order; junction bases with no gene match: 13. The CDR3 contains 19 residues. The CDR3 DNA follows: TGTGCCAGCAGCTTAGGCCCTTACAGGGGGAAATTGGGCACCGGGGAGCTGTTTTTT. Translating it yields CASSLGPYRGKLGTGELFF.